This T cell receptor (beta chain) was identified during a study of OX40 agonist ivuxolimab in advanced cancers. About the research overall: Mean age around 60 years, range roughly 23 to 79; roughly 82% male. Having had anti-PD-1, anti-PD-L1 or anti-CTLA-4 therapy before was allowed, and approximately 40% had some.

This table comes from immunoSEQ multiplex PCR, and its TCRdb copy is limited to in-frame clones, with some not included. Counted here are approximately 28,000 clones, more than 70% occurring once; the ten biggest clones make up under 25%. This receptor was identified in an adult with an advanced solid tumor such as melanoma, head and neck, liver or kidney cancer. Here the sequenced sample was CD4+ or CD8+ T cells sorted from blood, taken in a trial of the OX40 agonist ivuxolimab.

The CDR3 DNA is TGTGCCAGCAGCTTATTCGTGGGACTCGGGGGCGACAGGTACTACGAGCAGTACTTC. It is translated as CASSLFVGLGGDRYYEQYF. The chain has TRBV7-9 and TRBJ2-7; D may be TRBD1 or TRBD2 (6 bases each). Germline V lookup: CDR1 SEHNR, CDR2 FQNEAQ (reference sequence). Between the trimmed V and J ends, which lost 2 bases and 3 bases, there was a span of 26 bases. There are 19 residues in the CDR3.